This TCR beta chain was captured in a study of T cell responses to AZD1222 COVID-19 vaccine (dated by TCRdb to the early 2020s). For context, the study as a whole: A total of 230 to 250 trial participants underwent TCR sequencing, of whom 207 received two doses of AZD1222 and some 26 received two doses of the MenACWY control vaccine. Trial participants were enrolled into age subgroups of 18-55, 56-69 and 70-plus years, which contained 148, 28 and 57 TCR-sequenced participants, respectively. Summary of the overall study and its limitations: Reportedly, almost half of the unique spike-specific TCRs recognized epitopes lying outside the regions that are mutated in the B.1.351 and B.1.1.7 variants. The 56-69-year group was small, and its depth increase did not reach significance, likely because of low power. Conclusions about previously exposed vaccinees were limited because only a handful of AZD1222 recipients were SARS-CoV-2 seropositive at baseline. After two AZD1222 doses, both the breadth and the depth of spike-specific TCRs were significantly higher than at day 0 and than in MenACWY recipients. Most participants were white British and females outnumbered males, and the authors suggested that clonal diversity may have been underestimated. Vaccine-associated CD4 TCRs spanned the whole spike protein, with dominant responses in regions 160-218 and 743-854. Because no day 14 peak-response samples were available, repertoires were characterized only after the peak T cell response.

This clone was detected once. This receptor's antigen is unknown. One base away there is no much larger clone; base qualities are not given. The sample's time point label, decoded: about 28 days (+/-7) after the second vaccine dose. AZD1222 recipients given second doses at about 4 weeks or at about 12 weeks were pooled, since spike-specific TCR depth and breadth were not found to differ between the two schedules. Samples from vaccinated people were obtained from the UK trials COV001 and COV002, which included a single-blind randomized controlled phase 2/3 trial of AZD1222 (ChAdOx1 nCoV-19) in healthy adults. Trial participant PBMC samples were collected at day 0 and day 28 after the second dose for TCRbeta chain sequencing. The germline V gene sets CDR1 to SGDLS and CDR2 to YYNGEE. The CDR3 contains 16 residues, cysteine and phenylalanine counted. The kept DNA is CDR3 alone, 48 bases in frame from the first base. The trim is 0 bases for V and 4 bases for J, with a gap of 15 bases between the germline ends.

The CDR3 regions of human TCRbeta chains were analyzed by immunosequencing. On the study's bioinformatics: Repertoire TCRs were matched against a reference library of SARS-CoV-2-specific TCRs generated with the MIRA antigen-specificity platform. Breadth meant the fraction of unique TCRs that were SARS-CoV-2-associated, whereas depth meant the fraction of total T cells that were SARS-CoV-2-associated. Using the MIRA data, every spike-specific TCR was mapped to the spike region that the TCR reacted to and assigned to either a CD4 or a CD8 class. Log10-transformed breadth and depth values were compared by one-way ANOVA with Sidak's multiple comparisons tests. TCRdb's version of the immuneACCESS table is confined to in-frame rearrangements and falls short of the full clone set. An unresolved V gene accounts for under half of the shortfall where checked; the remainder is of unknown origin. For V, J and clone size, that table is used; D and trimming come from the DNA. This sample gives more than 85,000 clones in total; around 87% of them show up just once. Roughly 4.5% of the sample is taken by the ten largest.

The chain joins TRBV9 to TRBJ2-3, and the D gene may be TRBD2, 5 bases matching. The sequencing used peripheral blood, collected 28 days after the second AZD1222 dose. The clonotype comes from an adult who received the AZD1222 COVID-19 vaccine. The encoded CDR3 is CASSVGSGRGADTQYF. The DNA reads TGTGCCAGCAGCGTAGGAAGTGGGAGAGGAGCAGATACGCAGTATTTT.